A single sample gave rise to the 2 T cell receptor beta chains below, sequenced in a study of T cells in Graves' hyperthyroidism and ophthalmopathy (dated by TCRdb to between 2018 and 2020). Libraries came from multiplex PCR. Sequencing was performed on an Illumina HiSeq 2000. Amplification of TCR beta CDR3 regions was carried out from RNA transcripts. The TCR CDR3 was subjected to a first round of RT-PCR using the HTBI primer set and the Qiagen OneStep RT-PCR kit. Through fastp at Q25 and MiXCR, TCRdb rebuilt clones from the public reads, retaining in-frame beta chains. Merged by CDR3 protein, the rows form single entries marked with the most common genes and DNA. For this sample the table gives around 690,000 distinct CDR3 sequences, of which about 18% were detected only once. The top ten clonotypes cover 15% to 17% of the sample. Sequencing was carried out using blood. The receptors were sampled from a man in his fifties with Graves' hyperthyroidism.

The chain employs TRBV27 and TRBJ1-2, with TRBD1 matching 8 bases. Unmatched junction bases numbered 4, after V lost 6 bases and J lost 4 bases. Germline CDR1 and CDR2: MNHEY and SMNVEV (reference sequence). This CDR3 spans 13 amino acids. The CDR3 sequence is CASRGQAIYGYTF. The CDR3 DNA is TGTGCCAGCAGGGGACAGGCAATCTATGGCTACACCTTC.

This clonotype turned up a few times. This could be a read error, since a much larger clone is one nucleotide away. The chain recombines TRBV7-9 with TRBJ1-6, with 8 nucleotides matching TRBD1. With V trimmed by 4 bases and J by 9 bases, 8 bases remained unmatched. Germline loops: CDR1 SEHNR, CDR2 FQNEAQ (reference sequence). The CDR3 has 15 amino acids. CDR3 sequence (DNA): TGTGCCAGCAGCTCCAGACAGGGGACGGTTTCACCCCTCCACTTT. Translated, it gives CASSSRQGTVSPLHF.